This T cell receptor beta chain was retrieved from a study of T-cell memory formation after mild COVID-19. Study as a whole: Largely donor-specific sequence clusters came from two donors.

About this clonotype itself: Its antigen is not identified.

The germline V gene encodes CDR1 MNHEY and CDR2 SVGEGT. CDR3 length: 13 amino acids. V lost 5 bases, J lost 7 bases, and 13 bases lay in between. 5'RACE with constant-segment primers built TCRalpha and TCRbeta cDNA libraries with UMIs. TCRdb ran MiXCR on the 5' RACE reads and lists one entry per CDR3 protein. The sample records roughly 560,000 distinct CDR3 sequences, roughly 21% being singletons. The study's findings and limits: Second-wave clones that peaked on day 37 lacked confirmed SARS-CoV-2 specificity. For contracting clones, CD4+ ones sat mainly in CM and EM, CD8+ in EMRA.

This chain uses TRBV6-2 or TRBV6-3 with TRBJ2-3; perhaps TRBD1 as D (6 bases). The sequenced sample consisted of PBMCs or a T cell subset sorted from them (not recorded which). The TCR was taken from an adult woman who had mild COVID-19 (a few samples of this study predate the infection). Cell type and time point are not known. The CDR3 reads CASSRGQYYTQYF. As DNA, the CDR3 is TGTGCCAGCAGTCGCGGACAGTATTATACGCAGTATTTT.